Following are 32 T cell receptor beta chains from one sample sequenced in a study of control samples from healthy donors and cancer patients. TCRdb keeps only in-frame clones here, not all; method: immunoSEQ multiplex PCR. The sample holds around 75,000 clones, approximately 92% seen once. The material sequenced was blood. The source of these receptors is a woman aged 60-70 years in good health.

The V and J genes are TRBV7-8 and TRBJ2-2; D is ambiguous. The germline gives CDR1 SGHVS, CDR2 FQNEAQ. The CDR3 runs 13 residues. Trimming cost V 0 bases and J 7 bases, with 6 bases left between them. The CDR3, as DNA: TGTGCCAGCAGCTTAGCAATCGTCGGGGAGCTGTTTTTT. Translated: CASSLAIVGELFF. Based on the CDR3 plus reference TRBV7-8 and TRBJ2-2, the full variable domain is GAGVSQSPRYKVAKRGQDVALRCDPISGHVSLFWYQQALGQGPEFLTYFQNEAQLDKSGLPSDRFFAERPEGSVSTLKIQRTQQEDSAVYLCASSLAIVGELFFGEGSRLTVL.

V usage is TRBV5-1 and J usage is TRBJ1-6, with 11 bases aligning to TRBD1. From germline, CDR1 is SGHRS and CDR2 YFSETQ. Trimming at V came to 0 bases and at J to 9 bases, leaving 2 bases not matched to a gene. This CDR3 comprises 15 residues. Here the CDR3 reads CASSLGTGGGSPLHF. DNA for the CDR3: TGCGCCAGCAGCTTGGGGACAGGGGGCGGTTCACCCCTCCACTTT.

The V and J genes are TRBV7-6 and TRBJ2-1; D might be TRBD2 (5 bases). V was clipped by 4 bases and J by 2 bases, with 12 bases between them. The CDR3 sequence is 15 residues long. CDR1 is SGHVS, CDR2 FNYEAQ, per germline. The CDR3 protein is CASSSLSGAYNEQFF. In DNA form, the CDR3 reads TGTGCCAGCAGCTCACTAAGCGGAGCCTACAATGAGCAGTTCTTC.

This clone appeared a few times. This chain links TRBV11-2 with TRBJ2-5; a possible D gene is TRBD1 (5 bases). The germline CDR1 and CDR2 sequences are SGHAT and FQNNGV. This CDR3 contains 14 residues. The V gene lost 1 base and the J gene lost 4 bases, with 10 bases spanning the gap. CDR3: CASSLGQGRETQYF. For the CDR3, the DNA is TGTGCCAGCAGCTTAGGGCAGGGTAGAGAGACCCAGTACTTC.

This chain joins TRBV19 and TRBJ1-1, with unresolved D. Germline values: CDR1 LNHDA, CDR2 SQIVND (reference sequence). The CDR3 has 14 amino acids. V was trimmed by 8 bases and J by 6 bases, leaving 19 bases between them. This CDR3 is CASSAEAVSSEAFF. In nucleotides, the CDR3 is TGTGCCAGTTCGGCTGAGGCGGTCAGCTCTGAAGCTTTCTTT. Looking up the rest from reference TRBV19 and TRBJ1-1 gives the full variable domain: DGGITQSPKYLFRKEGQNVTLSCEQNLNHDAMYWYRQDPGQGLRLIYYSQIVNDFQKGDIAEGYSVSREKKESFPLTVTSAQKNPTAFYLCASSAEAVSSEAFFGQGTRLTVV.

V usage is TRBV19 and J usage is TRBJ2-7; the D gene could be TRBD1 or TRBD2 (5 bases each). V lost 3 bases to trimming and J lost 3 bases, with 15 bases between them. Germline lookup yields CDR1 LNHDA and CDR2 SQIVND (reference sequence). CDR3 length equals 15 residues. CDR3 amino acids: CASSMSRDPSYEQYF. The CDR3 coding sequence is TGTGCCAGTAGTATGTCCCGGGACCCTAGCTACGAGCAGTACTTC.

The chain is built from TRBV28 and TRBJ1-2; tentatively, D is TRBD1 (5 bases). Germline-derived CDR1 and CDR2 are MDHEN and SYDVKM. The CDR3 covers 13 residues. The V and J ends lost 8 bases and 4 bases respectively, with 14 bases between them. CDR3 sequence: CASHKQGSYGYTF. The DNA for the CDR3 is TGTGCCAGCCATAAGCAGGGTTCCTATGGCTACACCTTC.

This clone was seen a single time. The gene calls are TRBV3-1 (or the pseudogene TRBV3-2) and TRBJ2-1, with D tentatively TRBD1 or TRBD2 (6 bases each). This CDR3 contains 14 residues. Germline CDR1 and CDR2: LGHDT and YNNKEL (reference sequence). V was clipped by 4 bases and J by 3 bases, with 10 bases between them. The CDR3 region is CASSLRGDYNEQFF. For the CDR3, the DNA is TGTGCCAGCAGCCTTAGGGGGGACTACAATGAGCAGTTCTTC.

The chain couples TRBV19 to TRBJ2-6; TRBD2 matches at 13 bases. This CDR3 comprises 18 residues. Germline V gene lookup returns CDR1 LNHDA and CDR2 SQIVND (reference sequence). V shed 5 bases and J 0 bases; nucleotides not matched to a gene: 4. CDR3: CASSWGLAGLSGANVLTF. As DNA, the CDR3 is TGTGCCAGTAGTTGGGGACTAGCGGGACTCTCTGGGGCCAACGTCCTGACTTTC.

This chain joins TRBV28 and TRBJ1-2, with 10 bases that match TRBD1. Germline values: CDR1 MDHEN, CDR2 SYDVKM. The CDR3 length is 17 residues. V dropped 3 bases and J dropped 4; count of bases not matched to a gene: 11. The CDR3 DNA follows: TGTGCCAGCAGTTTCGGCGCTTGGGGACAGGGGTCCTATGGCTACACCTTC. Translation gives CASSFGAWGQGSYGYTF.

This chain connects TRBV27 to TRBJ2-3, with D unclear. CDR1 and CDR2 (germline): MNHEY, SMNVEV (reference sequence). Trimming shortened V by 4 bases and J by 0 bases, and 11 bases separated the two germline ends. The CDR3 runs 15 residues. CDR3 nucleotides: TGTGCCAGCAGTTCCCCCCTATCAAGCACAGATACGCAGTATTTT. Its protein is CASSSPLSSTDTQYF.

The chain employs TRBV28 and TRBJ2-1; D possibly corresponds to TRBD1 (6 bases). The CDR3 is 14 amino acids. Trimming took off 1 base at V and 4 bases at J, with 8 bases between the two ends. In germline, CDR1 is MDHEN, CDR2 SYDVKM. This chain's CDR3 is CASSLLDSYNEQFF. The DNA of the CDR3 is TGTGCCAGCAGTTTATTGGACAGTTACAATGAGCAGTTCTTC. Using reference TRBV28 and TRBJ2-1 for the parts outside the CDR3, the full variable domain is DVKVTQSSRYLVKRTGEKVFLECVQDMDHENMFWYRQDPGLGLRLIYFSYDVKMKEKGDIPEGYSVSREKKERFSLILESASTNQTSMYLCASSLLDSYNEQFFGPGTRLTVL.

The rearrangement links TRBV7-9 to TRBJ1-4; D gene uncertain. V dropped 5 bases and J dropped 8 bases, with 15 bases sitting between them. CDR1 is SEHNR, CDR2 FQNEAQ, per germline (reference sequence). The CDR3 runs 14 residues. The CDR3 bases are TGTGCCAGCAGCCCCCGGGAACGAGGAGAAAAACTGTTTTTT. Amino acids: CASSPRERGEKLFF.

This chain connects TRBV30 to TRBJ1-4, with 7 positions matching TRBD1. The CDR3 spans 14 residues. V was pared by 3 bases and J by 8 bases, with 9 bases of the junction left unmatched. Germline V lookup: CDR1 GTSNPN, CDR2 SVGIG (reference sequence). CDR3 residues: CAWRGTAWGEKLFF. For the CDR3, the DNA is TGTGCCTGGAGGGGGACAGCGTGGGGCGAAAAACTGTTTTTT.

This rearrangement joins TRBV30 to TRBJ2-7; D may correspond to TRBD1 or TRBD2 (6 bases each). In germline, CDR1 is GTSNPN, CDR2 SVGIG (reference sequence). Trimming stripped 0 bases from V and 4 bases from J, with 7 bases between. The CDR3 covers 12 residues. The CDR3 bases are TGTGCCTGGAGTGTAGGGGGGTACGAGCAGTACTTC. Its translation is CAWSVGGYEQYF.

As DNA, the CDR3 is TGTGCCAGCAGCCAAGAGGGACAGGGGGGGAACACCGGGGAGCTGTTTTTT. It translates to CASSQEGQGGNTGELFF. The chain has TRBV4-2 and TRBJ2-2, with 11 bases lining up with TRBD1. Germline V gene lookup returns CDR1 LGHNA and CDR2 YNFKEQ. This CDR3 contains 17 residues. Trimming removed 0 bases from V and 1 base from J; junction bases left unmatched: 1.

Only one count was recorded for this clone. V usage is TRBV5-1 and J usage is TRBJ2-2; D is unresolved. The CDR3 consists of 12 residues. Trimming pared 7 bases from V and 2 bases from J, leaving 6 bases between. Germline V gives CDR1 SGHRS, CDR2 YFSETQ. CDR3 residues: CASRPNTGELFF. The CDR3 nucleotides are TGCGCCAGCCGACCAAACACCGGGGAGCTGTTTTTT. Looking up the rest from reference TRBV5-1 and TRBJ2-2 gives the full variable domain: KAGVTQTPRYLIKTRGQQVTLSCSPISGHRSVSWYQQTPGQGLQFLFEYFSETQRNKGNFPGRFSGRQFSNSRSEMNVSTLELGDSALYLCASRPNTGELFFGEGSRLTVL.

This chain joins TRBV5-1 and TRBJ2-3, with D uncertain. Germline CDR1 is SGHRS and CDR2 is YFSETQ. The CDR3 sequence is 12 residues long. The ends were cut back, 1 base at V and 5 bases at J, with 5 bases in the middle. CDR3 amino acids: CASSLIGDTQYF. As DNA, the CDR3 is TGCGCCAGCAGCTTGATAGGAGATACGCAGTATTTT.

CDR3 sequence reads: CAISEGNIQETQYF. CDR3 sequence (DNA): TGTGCCATCAGTGAAGGGAACATTCAAGAGACCCAGTACTTC. This chain uses TRBV10-3 with TRBJ2-5; no firm D call. Germline V gives CDR1 ENHRY, CDR2 SYGVKD. CDR3 length equals 14 residues. The V end was cut by 3 bases, the J end by 2 bases, with 10 bases between.

This rearrangement joins TRBV5-4 to TRBJ2-5; tentatively, D is TRBD2 (5 bases). CDR1 SGHNT and CDR2 YYREEE come from the germline V gene (reference sequence). The CDR3 covers 13 residues. V lost 0 bases to trimming and J lost 6 bases, with 9 bases between them. The CDR3: CASSLGGFKTQYF. In nucleotides, the CDR3 is TGTGCCAGCAGCTTGGGAGGGTTTAAGACCCAGTACTTC.

This clone was counted a single time. The chain has TRBV18 and TRBJ1-1, with D maybe TRBD1 (5 bases). The CDR3 consists of 15 residues. CDR1 is KGHSH and CDR2 is LQKENI in the germline V gene. Trimming left V 0 bases short and J 5 bases short, with 13 bases between. The CDR3 DNA is TGTGCCAGCTCACCACCGGCGGGGGTAAGAACTGAAGCTTTCTTT. This gives the protein CASSPPAGVRTEAFF.

The chain uses TRBV28 and TRBJ2-1; TRBD2 aligns across 10 bases. The CDR3 runs 17 residues. Germline trimming cut 1 base from V and 3 bases from J; bases unmatched to any gene: 6. Per the germline V gene, CDR1 is MDHEN and CDR2 is SYDVKM. The CDR3 bases are TGTGCCAGCAGTTTATACCCCACTAGCGGGATCTACAATGAGCAGTTCTTC. Translation: CASSLYPTSGIYNEQFF.

The chain couples TRBV19 to TRBJ1-5; D unclear. Trimming pared 5 bases from V and 2 bases from J, leaving 10 bases between. The CDR3 consists of 14 residues. Germline V gives CDR1 LNHDA, CDR2 SQIVND (reference sequence). In DNA, the CDR3 is TGTGCCAGTAGTCGGTGGGAGCGCAATCAGCCCCAGCATTTT. It specifies CASSRWERNQPQHF.

A single count supports this clone. The rearrangement uses TRBV19 and TRBJ2-4; 7 bases agree with TRBD1. V gave up 7 bases and J gave up 0 bases; unmatched junction bases: 6. CDR1 is LNHDA and CDR2 is SQIVND in the germline V gene (reference sequence). There are 15 residues in the CDR3. The CDR3 DNA reads TGTGCCAGTACCTCCCAGGGGGTAGCCAAAAACATTCAGTACTTC. It yields the protein CASTSQGVAKNIQYF. The full variable domain, rest sourced from reference TRBV19 and TRBJ2-4, is DGGITQSPKYLFRKEGQNVTLSCEQNLNHDAMYWYRQDPGQGLRLIYYSQIVNDFQKGDIAEGYSVSREKKESFPLTVTSAQKNPTAFYLCASTSQGVAKNIQYFGAGTRLSVL.

The V gene is TRBV9, the J gene TRBJ2-3, with D perhaps TRBD1 or TRBD2 (5 bases each). The germline V and J ends were trimmed by 3 bases and 0 bases, with 23 bases remaining between them. This CDR3 contains 19 residues. Germline CDR1 SGDLS, CDR2 YYNGEE. In DNA, the CDR3 is TGTGCCAGCAGCGAAGAGGGGCAGGAACACTATCTTAGCACAGATACGCAGTATTTT. Its protein is CASSEEGQEHYLSTDTQYF. Complete variable domain (other parts from reference TRBV9 and TRBJ2-3): DSGVTQTPKHLITATGQRVTLRCSPRSGDLSVYWYQQSLDQGLQFLIQYYNGEERAKGNILERFSAQQFPDLHSELNLSSLELGDSALYFCASSEEGQEHYLSTDTQYFGPGTRLTVL.

The chain combines TRBV18 with TRBJ1-2; D unclear. The length of the CDR3 is 12 residues. V lost 8 bases and J lost 4, with 11 bases in between. The V gene's germline CDR1 is KGHSH and CDR2 LQKENI. The chain's CDR3 is CASPPWFYGYTF. The CDR3 DNA sequence: TGTGCCAGCCCCCCGTGGTTCTATGGCTACACCTTC.

The J gene is TRBJ2-2, the V gene TRBV2, with D unclear. The CDR3 runs to 12 residues. Germline-derived CDR1 and CDR2 are SNHLY and FYNNEI. V was trimmed by 6 bases and J by 2 bases, leaving 4 bases between them. CDR3 amino acids: CASRQNTGELFF. The CDR3 coding sequence is TGTGCCAGCAGGCAAAACACCGGGGAGCTGTTTTTT. Supplemented by reference TRBV2 and TRBJ2-2, the full variable domain reads EPEVTQTPSHQVTQMGQEVILRCVPISNHLYFYWYRQILGQKVEFLVSFYNNEISEKSEIFDDQFSVERPDGSNFTLKIRSTKLEDSAMYFCASRQNTGELFFGEGSRLTVL.

J is TRBJ1-2 and V is TRBV28, with D unresolved. The CDR3 contains 13 residues. V was pared by 6 bases and J by 5 bases, with 13 bases between. CDR1 MDHEN and CDR2 SYDVKM come from the germline V gene. The DNA for the CDR3 is TGTGCCAGCAGCGGATATAAAGATTATGGCTACACCTTC. It codes for CASSGYKDYGYTF.

The chain joins TRBV25-1 to TRBJ2-2; possibly TRBD1 for D (5 bases). Deletions cut 1 base from V and 5 bases from J, with 11 bases between. The length of the CDR3 is 15 residues. From germline, CDR1 is MGHDK and CDR2 SYGVNS. The CDR3 here is CASSESVGETGELFF. DNA for the CDR3: TGTGCCAGCAGTGAATCAGTAGGGGAAACCGGGGAGCTGTTTTTT.

This rearrangement joins TRBV7-2 to TRBJ1-1; 10 nucleotides line up with TRBD1. V lost 6 bases to trimming and J lost 5 bases; unmatched junction nucleotides: 6. This CDR3 has 14 residues. In germline, CDR1 is SGHTA, CDR2 FQGNSA. CDR3: CASSQRQGATEAFF. The DNA for the CDR3 is TGTGCCAGCAGTCAGAGACAGGGGGCGACTGAAGCTTTCTTT.

The chain is built from TRBV20-1 and TRBJ1-1; weak D call: TRBD1 (5 bases). V was shortened by 3 bases and J by 5 bases, with 10 bases between the two germline ends. The CDR3 totals 12 residues. The germline V gene encodes CDR1 DFQATT and CDR2 SNEGSKA (reference sequence). For the CDR3, the DNA is TGCAGTGCTAGTGGGGAGGGGACTGAAGCTTTCTTT. Translation: CSASGEGTEAFF.

The chain recombines TRBV28 with TRBJ1-2, with D possibly being TRBD1 (6 bases). The CDR3 runs to 13 residues. Germline values: CDR1 MDHEN, CDR2 SYDVKM. V was clipped by 5 bases and J by 9 bases, with 16 bases between them. The CDR3 is CASSPLGGQSYTF. DNA of the CDR3: TGTGCCAGCAGTCCACTGGGGGGGCAAAGCTACACCTTC.